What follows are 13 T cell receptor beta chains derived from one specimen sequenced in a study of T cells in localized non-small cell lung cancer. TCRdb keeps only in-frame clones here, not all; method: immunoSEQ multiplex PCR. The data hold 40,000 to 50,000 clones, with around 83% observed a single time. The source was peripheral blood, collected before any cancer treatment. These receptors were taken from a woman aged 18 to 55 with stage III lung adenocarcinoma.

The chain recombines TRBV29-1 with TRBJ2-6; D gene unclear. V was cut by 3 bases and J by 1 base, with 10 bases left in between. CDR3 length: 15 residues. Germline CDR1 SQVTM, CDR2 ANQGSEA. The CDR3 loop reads CSVESAQSGANVLTF. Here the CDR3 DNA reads TGCAGCGTTGAGTCAGCCCAGTCTGGGGCCAACGTCCTGACTTTC.

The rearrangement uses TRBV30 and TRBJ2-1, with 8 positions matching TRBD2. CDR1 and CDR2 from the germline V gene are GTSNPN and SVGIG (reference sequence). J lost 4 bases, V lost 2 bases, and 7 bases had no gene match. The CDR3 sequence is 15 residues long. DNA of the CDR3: TGTGCCTGGAGTTCGTTTAGCGGGGAATACAATGAGCAGTTCTTC. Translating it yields CAWSSFSGEYNEQFF.

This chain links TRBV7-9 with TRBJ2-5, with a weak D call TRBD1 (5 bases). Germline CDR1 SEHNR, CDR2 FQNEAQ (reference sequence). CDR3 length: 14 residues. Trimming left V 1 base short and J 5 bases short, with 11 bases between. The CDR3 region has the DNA TGTGCCAGCAGCTTAGATTCAGGGCCCGAGACCCAGTACTTC. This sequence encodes CASSLDSGPETQYF.

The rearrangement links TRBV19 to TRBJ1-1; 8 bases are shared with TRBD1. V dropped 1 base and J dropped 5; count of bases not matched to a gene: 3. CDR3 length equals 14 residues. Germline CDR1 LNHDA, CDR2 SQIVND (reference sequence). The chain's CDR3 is CASSIGQGWTEAFF. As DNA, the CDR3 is TGTGCCAGTAGTATAGGACAGGGGTGGACTGAAGCTTTCTTT.

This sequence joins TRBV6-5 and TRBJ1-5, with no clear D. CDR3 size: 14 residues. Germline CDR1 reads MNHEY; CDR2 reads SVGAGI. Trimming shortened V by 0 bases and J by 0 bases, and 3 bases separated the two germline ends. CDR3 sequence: CASSYSHSNQPQHF. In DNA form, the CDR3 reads TGTGCCAGCAGTTACTCTCATAGCAATCAGCCCCAGCATTTT.

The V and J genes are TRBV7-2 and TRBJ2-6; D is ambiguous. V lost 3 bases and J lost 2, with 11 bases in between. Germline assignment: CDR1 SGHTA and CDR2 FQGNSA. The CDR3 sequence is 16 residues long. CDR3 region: CASSLVGSPGANVLTF. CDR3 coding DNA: TGTGCCAGCAGCTTGGTAGGGTCCCCTGGGGCCAACGTCCTGACTTTC. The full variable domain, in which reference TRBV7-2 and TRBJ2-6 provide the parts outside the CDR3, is GAGVSQSPSNKVTEKGKDVELRCDPISGHTALYWYRQSLGQGLEFLIYFQGNSAPDKSGLPSDRFSAERTGGSVSTLTIQRTQQEDSAVYLCASSLVGSPGANVLTFGAGSRLTVL.

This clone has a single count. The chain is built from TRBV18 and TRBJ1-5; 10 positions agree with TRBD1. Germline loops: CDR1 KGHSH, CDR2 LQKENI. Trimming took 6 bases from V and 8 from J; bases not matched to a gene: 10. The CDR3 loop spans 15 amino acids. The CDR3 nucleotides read TGTGCCAGCTCCCAGGGACAGGGGACCGGGGAGCCCCAGCATTTT. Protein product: CASSQGQGTGEPQHF.

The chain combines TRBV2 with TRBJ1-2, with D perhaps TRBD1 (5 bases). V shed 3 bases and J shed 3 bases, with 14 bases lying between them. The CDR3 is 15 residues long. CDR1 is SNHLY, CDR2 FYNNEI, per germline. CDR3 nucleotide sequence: TGTGCCAGCAGTGAGTCGAGTGGGGGAGACTATGGCTACACCTTC. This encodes CASSESSGGDYGYTF.

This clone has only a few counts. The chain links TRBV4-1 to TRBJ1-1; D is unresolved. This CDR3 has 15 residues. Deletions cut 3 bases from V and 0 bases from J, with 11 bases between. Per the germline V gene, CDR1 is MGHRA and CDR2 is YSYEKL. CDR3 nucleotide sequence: TGCGCCAGCAGCCAGGGAATTGAGATGAACACTGAAGCTTTCTTT. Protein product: CASSQGIEMNTEAFF.

This chain's CDR3 is CSARLDDEQFF. The CDR3 DNA reads TGCAGTGCTAGACTAGATGATGAGCAGTTCTTC. The chain links TRBV20-1 to TRBJ2-1, with no clear D. The CDR3 sequence is 11 residues long. The V end was cut by 2 bases, the J end by 8 bases, with 7 bases between. Per germline, CDR1 DFQATT and CDR2 SNEGSKA (reference sequence).

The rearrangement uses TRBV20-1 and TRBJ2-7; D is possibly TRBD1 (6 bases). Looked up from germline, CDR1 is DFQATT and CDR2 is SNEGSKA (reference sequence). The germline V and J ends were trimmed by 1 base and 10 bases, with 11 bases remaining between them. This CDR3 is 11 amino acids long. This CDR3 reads CSARGVQGQYF. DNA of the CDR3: TGCAGTGCTAGAGGTGTACAGGGCCAGTACTTC.

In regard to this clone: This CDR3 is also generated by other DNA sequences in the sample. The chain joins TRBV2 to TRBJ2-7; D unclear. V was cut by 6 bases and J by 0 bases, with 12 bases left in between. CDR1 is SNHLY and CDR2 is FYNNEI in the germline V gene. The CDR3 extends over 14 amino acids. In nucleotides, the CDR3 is TGTGCCAGCAGCCTACACGGCGGCTCCTACGAGCAGTACTTC. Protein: CASSLHGGSYEQYF. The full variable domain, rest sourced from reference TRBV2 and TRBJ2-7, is EPEVTQTPSHQVTQMGQEVILRCVPISNHLYFYWYRQILGQKVEFLVSFYNNEISEKSEIFDDQFSVERPDGSNFTLKIRSTKLEDSAMYFCASSLHGGSYEQYFGPGTRLTVT.

The CDR3 coding sequence is TGTGCCAGCAGGGGGACTGCCCGATTCACAGATACGCAGTATTTT. Translated: CASRGTARFTDTQYF. The gene calls are TRBV6-1 and TRBJ2-3; TRBD2 is a possible D gene (6 bases). The CDR3 contains 15 residues. Trimming shortened V by 6 bases and J by 2 bases, and 15 bases separated the two germline ends. Germline V gene lookup returns CDR1 MNHNS and CDR2 SASEGT.